This T cell receptor beta chain was identified in a study of cytomegalovirus exposure and HLA in healthy donors. Study observations and caveats: Productive status was seen about 90% or about 30% of the time for most TCR beta V segments in an earlier analysis.

Germline CDR1 SGHTA, CDR2 FQGNSA. The CDR3 sequence is 14 residues long. Trimming took 5 bases from V and 6 from J, leaving 14 bases between them. The PCR employed 60 Vbeta primers together with 13 Jbeta primers. TCRdb's copy holds only in-frame clones and misses some; the assay was immunoSEQ multiplex PCR. Of 200,000 or so clones listed, roughly 77% were seen once; the top ten hold approximately 0.4%. Remarks on this clone: What it binds is not known.

The source material was PBMCs. This receptor was taken from a male donor in good health and CMV-seropositive. The J gene is TRBJ1-5, the V gene TRBV7-2; perhaps TRBD1 as D (5 bases). The CDR3 loop reads CASSPSGRGQPQHF. For the CDR3, the DNA is TGTGCCAGCAGCCCCTCAGGGAGGGGTCAGCCCCAGCATTTT.